The source of this T cell receptor beta chain is a study of T-cell reconstitution after alpha-beta-depleted transplantation in children. Preparation of the TCRbeta library was carried out with unique molecular identifiers. TCRdb itself ran the PCR reads through MiXCR, one entry per CDR3 protein. Among some 220,000 distinct CDR3 sequences listed, 11% were seen once. CDR3 length: 15 amino acids. The V and J ends lost 2 bases and 5 bases respectively, with 10 bases between them. Germline V lookup: CDR1 SGHVT, CDR2 SQSDAQ. This clonotype was seen at least ten times. Its antigen is unidentified. Study results and caveats: T-cell counts and diversity were attributed mostly to newly produced T cells one year after transplant. About two months after transplant, alpha-beta T cells reportedly came from several hundred expanded graft clones. Elevated TCRbeta diversity at day 60 was traced, in some patients, to surviving recipient T cells and thymic progenitors.

The material was PBMCs, obtained before TCRalphabeta/CD19-depleted stem cell transplant. The gene calls are TRBV7-4 and TRBJ1-6; D unresolved. The sequence derives from a child less than two years old with acute myeloid leukemia, due to receive a stem cell transplant. The CDR3 loop reads CASSLPRQDNSPLHF. The CDR3 coding sequence is TGTGCCAGCAGCTTACCCAGGCAGGATAATTCACCCCTCCACTTT.